This paragraph covers one TCR beta chain sequence. This clonotype has a count of ten or more. Its specific antigen is unknown. The sample holds no much larger clone one base away, and base qualities are not on file. These data come from a study of T cells in Graves' hyperthyroidism and ophthalmopathy (dated by TCRdb to about 2019). Notes on the research overall: Peripheral blood samples were taken at the time of initial diagnosis, prior to any treatment. A discovery cohort of about a hundred patients, 43 with Graves' ophthalmopathy and 55 to 65 with stable Graves' hyperthyroidism, was used to find distinguishing TCR V-J signatures. An independent validation cohort of 18 to 20 hyperthyroidism patients and 17 patients who later progressed to ophthalmopathy tested prospective prediction of ophthalmopathy. The 90 to 100 discovery patients were randomly split 7:3 into training and test sets. In addition, the study compared T-cell repertoires in thyroid tissue and in blood from several Graves' hyperthyroidism patients. Following sampling, methimazole starting at 30 mg daily was given to hyperthyroidism patients, and high-dose intravenous methylprednisolone was given to ophthalmopathy patients. According to the paper, TCR Vbeta CDR3 sequencing was carried out on around 140 peripheral blood samples, which came from 40 to 45 ophthalmopathy, 70 to 80 hyperthyroidism and roughly 17 progressor patients.

Overall results and qualifications from the work: In cross-validation, a model built on a 13 V-J signature told ophthalmopathy apart from stable hyperthyroidism with under 90% sensitivity and about 81% specificity, and in testing the same model reached 80%/75%. During validation, the model predicted progression to ophthalmopathy a median of roughly 7.1 months ahead of onset, with almost 71% sensitivity and around 73% specificity. Most expanded thyroid clonotypes (frequency above 0.001) were also detected in blood, a finding suggesting that blood repertoires may reflect thyroid immune responses. No statistical method was used to set the sample size in advance, and investigators knew the group allocation.

Stable Graves' hyperthyroidism was defined as the absence of progression to ophthalmopathy over 18 months of follow-up. Hyperthyroidism patients were newly diagnosed, with disease duration under 2 months, and aged 18 to 65 years. Exclusion was applied to patients with uncontrolled infections, other autoimmune diseases, pregnancy or lactation. Diagnoses were based on clinical symptoms, serum thyroxine and TRAb, thyroid ultrasound and orbital computed tomography. Ficoll-Paque density gradient centrifugation was used to isolate PBMCs from approximately 10 ml of fresh peripheral blood. Total RNA was extracted using Trizol reagent, and RNA quality was assessed on an Agilent 2100 Bioanalyzer. V is pared back by 2 bases and J by 0 bases, with 14 bases lying between the germline termini. CDR1 and CDR2, looked up from the germline V gene, are SGHVS and FNYEAQ. The CDR3, from cysteine to phenylalanine, totals 17 residues. Only the CDR3 DNA is retained, 51 bases long and in frame from the first base.

Amplification of TCR beta CDR3 regions was carried out from RNA transcripts. A first-round RT-PCR of the TCR CDR3 used the HTBI primer set with the Qiagen OneStep RT-PCR kit. The libraries were constructed in a second round of multiplex PCR and then size-selected and purified. Sequencing of the libraries was done on an Illumina HiSeq2000 using paired-end 100 bp reads. The study's own analysis went as follows. Raw data were processed with SOAPnuke, discarding reads with adapters, uncalled bases, mean Phred below 15, or no exact constant-primer or identifier match. COPE v1.2.5 was used to merge high-quality paired reads, and clonotypes were defined as unique nucleotide sequences. Clonotypes were aligned to IMGT TRBV, TRBD and TRBJ reference segments using MiTCR v1.1. Only V-J combinations with frequency above 0.0001, covering roughly 99% of repertoires, were analysed. The TCS score was defined as the ratio of F50 (clonal expansion) to E x V (chaos), calculated using BLOSUM62-based TCRdist between CDR3 peptides within each V-J. Welch's t-statistics and random forest reduced some 510 V-J features to roughly 13, which were used in a naive Bayes classifier (R e1071). TCRdb reprocessing: public reads trimmed at Q25 with fastp, clones called with MiXCR, in-frame beta chains kept. Every CDR3 protein is listed once, alongside the most common genes and DNA of its rows. TCRdb's processing, not the authors' own work, is the source of the V and J calls. The sample table contains approximately 420,000 distinct CDR3 sequences; only one count was recorded for about 15% of them. Jointly, the top ten make up 30% to 35% of the sample.

The sequence came from a woman aged 25 to 39 with Graves' hyperthyroidism. Here the chain combines TRBV7-6 and TRBJ2-1, with no confident D gene call. The sample taken for sequencing was blood. The sequenced DNA is TGTGCCAGCAGCTTAAATAGGGCGGTTAGCTCCTACAATGAGCAGTTCTTC. Translated, it gives CASSLNRAVSSYNEQFF.